This T cell receptor (beta chain) was captured in a study of OX40 agonist ivuxolimab in advanced cancers. Overall study findings and caveats: Specificity for antigen went undetermined in the expanded peripheral T cells. Nonresponders included some who also had low normalized T-cell clonal expansion.

People who had autoimmune disease history or systemic immunosuppression were excluded. As for this clone: Antigen: not known.

Assay used: immunoSEQ multiplex PCR; TCRdb lists only in-frame clones, some missing. The sample holds about 58,000 clones, 89% seen once. The material was CD4+ or CD8+ T cells sorted from blood, obtained in a trial of the OX40 agonist ivuxolimab. This receptor was taken from an adult with an advanced solid tumor such as melanoma, head and neck, liver or kidney cancer.

CDR3 sequence reads: CASSQEANTGELFF. The CDR3 region has the DNA TGTGCCAGCAGTCAGGAGGCGAACACCGGGGAGCTGTTTTTT. J is TRBJ2-2 and V is TRBV7-9; D possibly corresponds to TRBD2 (5 bases). Trimming pared 6 bases from V and 0 bases from J, leaving 8 bases between. The CDR3 spans 14 residues. Germline V lookup: CDR1 SEHNR, CDR2 FQNEAQ (reference sequence).